This TCR beta chain was found in a study of response to subunit inactivated influenza vaccine listed by TCRdb under 2018. Context from the whole study: Deep quantitative profiling of the T cell receptor repertoire was used in the study to follow responses to a trivalent subunit inactivated influenza vaccine.

The trim is 5 bases for V and 7 bases for J, with a gap of 15 bases between the germline ends. Taken from the germline V gene, the CDR1 and CDR2 loops are MNHEY and SVGEGT. The CDR3 measures 14 amino acids from cysteine to phenylalanine. The read is trimmed to its CDR3 DNA, 42 bases read in frame from base 1. On the study overall, not on this receptor specifically: The authors suggested that each seasonal influenza vaccination may recruit only a limited number of new T cells.

A note on this clonotype: This receptor's antigen is unknown. No much larger clone is present one base from it, and per-base qualities are unavailable.

Library method: RT-PCR. The sequencer listed for this sample is Illumina HiSeq 2500. In-frame beta chains were kept once TCRdb had trimmed the public reads at Q25 with fastp and called clones with MiXCR. Each record represents a unique CDR3 protein, reported with the most common genes and DNA among its rows. The sample table records about 500,000 distinct CDR3 sequences; approximately 15% of these occur just once. Around 3% of the sample is held by the ten biggest clonotypes. Recombination linked TRBV6-2 or TRBV6-3 to TRBJ2-1, with TRBD1 as a weak D call on 6 bases. The sample consisted of CD4+ T cells sorted from PBMCs, taken roughly 24 months after vaccination. This clonotype was obtained from a man in his fifties or sixties who received an inactivated influenza vaccine. Donor details come from another sample of the same person, matched by shared clones. The CDR3 loop reads CASSEDRFRNEQFF. The nucleotide sequence is given as TGTGCCAGCAGTGAGGACAGATTCCGAAATGAGCAGTTCTTC.